The 3 T cell receptor beta chains in this list originate from one sample, sequenced in a study of T-cell reconstitution after alpha-beta-depleted transplantation in children. The TCRbeta library incorporated unique molecular identifiers. TCRdb independently ran MiXCR on the PCR reads; one entry per CDR3 protein. The data contain 490,000 or so distinct CDR3 sequences, under 15% of them singletons. This specimen was PBMCs from the stem cell graft donor, taken from the stem cell graft. Every receptor here comes from a human donor who donated a stem cell graft to a child with combined immunodeficiency.

This clonotype was recorded a few times. This sequence joins TRBV20-1 and TRBJ1-1; D possibly corresponds to TRBD1 (6 bases). The CDR3 is 14 residues long. V was cut by 4 bases and J by 1 base, with 13 bases left in between. Germline V CDR1 and CDR2: DFQATT, SNEGSKA (reference sequence). Here the CDR3 DNA reads TGCAGTGCTACGGGGGGCGGAAGGAACACTGAAGCTTTCTTT. Protein sequence: CSATGGGRNTEAFF.

The chain joins TRBV11-2 to TRBJ2-7; 7 nucleotides agree with TRBD1. V lost 5 bases, J lost 5 bases, and 9 bases stayed unmatched. The CDR3 covers 14 residues. CDR1 and CDR2 (germline): SGHAT, FQNNGV. CDR3 protein: CASSPSDRLHEQYF. In nucleotides, the CDR3 is TGTGCCAGCAGCCCTTCGGACAGGCTCCACGAGCAGTACTTC.

The chain is built from TRBV20-1 and TRBJ2-1; D is unclear. Germline V CDR1 and CDR2: DFQATT, SNEGSKA (reference sequence). CDR3 size: 11 residues. The V and J ends lost 1 base and 9 bases respectively, with 7 bases between them. The CDR3 reads CSARGGSEQFF. CDR3 bases: TGCAGTGCTAGAGGCGGTAGTGAGCAGTTCTTC.